This T cell receptor beta chain was identified in a study of cytomegalovirus exposure and HLA in healthy donors. Study conclusions and caveats: According to a later analysis, TCR clusters from the first cohort tended to co-occur in the 120 or so validation repertoires.

About this clone: Its antigen is undetermined.

The CDR3 is made up of 15 amino acids. V gave up 4 bases and J gave up 5 bases; unmatched junction bases: 7. Germline values: CDR1 SGHAT, CDR2 FQNNGV. The assay was immunoSEQ multiplex PCR, and TCRdb's table has in-frame clones only and misses some. In the table there are over 200,000 clones, approximately 80% of which are singletons. The sequencing sample was made of PBMCs. The V call is TRBV11-2, the J call TRBJ2-2, with 7 bases matching TRBD1. The clonotype originates from a woman aged 30 to 39 in good health and CMV-seropositive. The CDR3: CASSSIQGSTGELFF. CDR3 in DNA: TGTGCCAGCAGCTCGATACAGGGGAGTACCGGGGAGCTGTTTTTT. Together with reference TRBV11-2 and TRBJ2-2, the CDR3 gives the full variable domain: EAGVAQSPRYKIIEKRQSVAFWCNPISGHATLYWYQQILGQGPKLLIQFQNNGVVDDSQLPKDRFSAERLKGVDSTLKIQPAKLEDSAVYLCASSSIQGSTGELFFGEGSRLTVL.